These 3 T cell receptor beta chains were all obtained from the same sample, sequenced in a study of T cell changes during pregnancy in multiple sclerosis. Profiled with immunoSEQ multiplex PCR; TCRdb holds only in-frame clones, not every one. The sample comprises approximately 4,000 clones, 70% to 90% of which are singletons, and 15% to 20% rests with the top ten. The sample in question was CD8+ T cells from peripheral blood mononuclear cells, obtained in the first trimester of pregnancy. These receptors originate from a female donor in good health, enrolled as a control in a pregnancy study.

The chain recombines TRBV27 with TRBJ2-7; weak D call: TRBD2 (5 bases). The germline V and J ends were trimmed by 8 bases and 6 bases, with 14 bases remaining between them. From germline, CDR1 is MNHEY and CDR2 SMNVEV (reference sequence). The CDR3 runs 12 residues. The CDR3 nucleotides read TGTGCCAGCGGAACTGGGAGACTCGAGCAGTACTTC. It yields the protein CASGTGRLEQYF.

This sequence joins TRBV27 and TRBJ1-5; D remains ambiguous. The CDR3 length is 13 residues. The V gene's germline CDR1 is MNHEY and CDR2 SMNVEV (reference sequence). V lost 5 bases, J lost 3 bases, and 8 bases lay in between. The CDR3 here is CASSRGVNQPQHF. The CDR3, as DNA: TGTGCCAGCAGTCGGGGTGTCAATCAGCCCCAGCATTTT.

V usage is TRBV7-8 and J usage is TRBJ2-1; 7 bases line up with TRBD1. The J segment lost 10 bases and the V segment lost 2 bases, leaving 5 bases of the junction unmatched. The CDR3 runs 13 residues. CDR1 and CDR2 (germline): SGHVS, FQNEAQ. CDR3 nucleotide sequence: TGTGCCAGCAGCTTAACTCAGGGGGTAGAGCAGTTCTTC. Protein product: CASSLTQGVEQFF.